Sequencing of this T cell receptor (beta chain) was carried out in a study of CD8+CD57+ T cells in acquired aplastic anemia (dated by TCRdb to between 2017 and 2018). At the level of the whole study: A mean of roughly 2.9 ug of DNA, ranging from about 0.19 to 30 ug, was extracted from sorted CD4+ and CD8+ cells. CD8+CD57+ expansion was defined as frequency above the mean frequency observed in healthy subjects. What the study reported, not specific to this receptor: CD8+ Simpson's diversity did not differ significantly between patients and healthy controls (P=0.060). Although 25 to 30 CD8+ CDR3 sequences were shared by patients and controls, these sequences appeared highly expressed in patients and within the immunodominant clones of patients.

V drops 6 bases and J drops 19 bases, leaving 31 bases in between. The CDR3, cysteine through phenylalanine, is 16 amino acids long. The read is trimmed to its CDR3 DNA, 48 bases read in frame from base 1. CDR1 SNHLY and CDR2 FYNNEI are derived from the germline V gene. Genomic DNA was used as template for profiling of TCR beta VDJ combinations and CDR3 sequences. TCR repertoire sequencing was run on an Illumina HiSeq 2000. The study's processing was this. Repertoire assessment relied on Simpson's diversity index, CDR3 size and DJ length profiles, and TRBV/TRBJ rearrangement plots. The most abundant DNA sequence in the deep sequencing data was taken as the immunodominant clone. CDR3 amino acid sequences were checked for sharing between subjects and were compared against published repertoires and the VDJdb database. TCRdb reanalyzed the raw reads on its own, using fastp at Q25 for trimming and MiXCR for clone calling, and kept in-frame beta chains. Every CDR3 protein is listed once, alongside the most common genes and DNA of its rows. The V and J calls follow TCRdb's processing rather than the paper's. This sample is represented by roughly 250,000 distinct CDR3 sequences; approximately 80% of them were singletons. The ten biggest clones cover approximately 40% of the sample.

This clonotype was seen only once. The specificity of this receptor is unknown. No per-base quality is available; no much larger clone lies one base away. One read is thin evidence. Flow cytometry had shown CD8+CD57+ cell expansion in the patients selected for sequencing. All patients had severe acquired aplastic anemia diagnosed by International Study of Aplastic Anemia and Agranulocytosis and Camitta criteria. No patient had received any therapy when blood was sampled. In the study, sorted CD4+ and CD8+ blood T cells from patients with severe aplastic anemia and from healthy subjects underwent deep sequencing of TCR repertoires. Patients were enrolled under clinicaltrials.gov protocols 00001620, 01623167, 00001397, 00071045, 00081523 and 00961064 in the USA. Ficoll-Paque density gradient centrifugation was used to isolate peripheral blood mononuclear cells. Before DNA extraction, CD4+ and CD8+ T cells were sorted by FACS or by magnetic beads.

Sequences were obtained from sorted CD4+, CD8+, or CD8+CD57+ T cells (not recorded which) from PBMCs. The V and J genes are TRBV2 and TRBJ1-6, with the D segment identity uncertain. The clonotype comes from a human donor with aplastic anemia. The CDR3 reads CASRLGPGVYNSPLHF. DNA sequence: TGTGCCAGCAGATTGGGTCCGGGCGTCTATAATTCTCCACTTCACTTT.